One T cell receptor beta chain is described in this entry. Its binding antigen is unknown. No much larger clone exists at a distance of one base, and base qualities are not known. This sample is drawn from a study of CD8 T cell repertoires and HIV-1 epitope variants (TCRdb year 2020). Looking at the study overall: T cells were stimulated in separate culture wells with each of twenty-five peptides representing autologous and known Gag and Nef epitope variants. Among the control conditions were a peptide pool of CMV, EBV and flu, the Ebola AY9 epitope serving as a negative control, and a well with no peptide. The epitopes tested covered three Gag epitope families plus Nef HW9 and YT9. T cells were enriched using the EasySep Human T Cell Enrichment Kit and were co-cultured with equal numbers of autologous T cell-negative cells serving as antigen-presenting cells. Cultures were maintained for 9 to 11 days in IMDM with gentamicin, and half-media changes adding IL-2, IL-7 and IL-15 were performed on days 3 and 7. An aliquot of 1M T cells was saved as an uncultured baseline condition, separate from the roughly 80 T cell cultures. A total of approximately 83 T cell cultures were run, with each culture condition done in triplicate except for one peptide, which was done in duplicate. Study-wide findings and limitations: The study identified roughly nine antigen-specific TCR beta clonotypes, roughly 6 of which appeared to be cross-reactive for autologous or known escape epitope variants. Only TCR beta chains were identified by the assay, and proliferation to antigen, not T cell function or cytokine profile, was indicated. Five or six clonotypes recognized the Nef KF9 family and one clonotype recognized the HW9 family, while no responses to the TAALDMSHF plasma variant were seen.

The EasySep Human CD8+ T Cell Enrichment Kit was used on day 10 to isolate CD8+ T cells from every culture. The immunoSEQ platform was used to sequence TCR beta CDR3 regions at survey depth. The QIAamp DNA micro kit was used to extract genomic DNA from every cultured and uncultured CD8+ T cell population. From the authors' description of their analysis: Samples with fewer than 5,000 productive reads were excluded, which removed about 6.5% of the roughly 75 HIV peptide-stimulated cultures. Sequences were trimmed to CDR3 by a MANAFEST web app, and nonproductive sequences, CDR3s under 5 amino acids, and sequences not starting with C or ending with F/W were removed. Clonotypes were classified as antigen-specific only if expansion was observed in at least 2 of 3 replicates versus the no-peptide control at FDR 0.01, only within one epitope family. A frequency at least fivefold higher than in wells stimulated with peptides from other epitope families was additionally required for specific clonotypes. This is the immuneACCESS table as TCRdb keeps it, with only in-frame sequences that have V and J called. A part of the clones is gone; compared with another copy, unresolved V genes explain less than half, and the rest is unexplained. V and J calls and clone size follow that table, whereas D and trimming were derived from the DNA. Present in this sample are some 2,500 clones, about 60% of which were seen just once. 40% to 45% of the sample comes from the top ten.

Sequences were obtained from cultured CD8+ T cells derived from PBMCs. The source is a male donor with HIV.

The nucleotide sequence is given as TGTGCCAGTAGTATCGGACTACAGGGTGGCTATGGCTACACCTTC. The encoded protein is CASSIGLQGGYGYTF. In this chain, TRBV19 is recombined with TRBJ1-2, and perhaps TRBD1 as D gene, on 6 matching bases. The CDR1 and CDR2 encoded by the germline V gene (reference sequence) are LNHDA and SQIVND. V drops 3 bases and J drops 4 bases, leaving 15 bases in between. The CDR3, from cysteine to phenylalanine, totals 15 residues. Here the CDR3 DNA is all that survives: 45 bases in frame from base 1.